These 2 T cell receptor beta chains share one sample of origin, sequenced in a study of molecular identifiers for immune sequencing clone quantification. From the PCR reads, TCRdb called clonotypes with MiXCR, one entry per CDR3 protein. The data show approximately 630,000 distinct CDR3 sequences, 25% seen once. Sequencing was performed on naive CD8+ T cells from blood, with Jurkat cell RNA spiked in. As for subset: FACS-sorted CD8+CD4-CCR7+CD45RA+ naive T cells. Receptors originate from a human donor in good health. Some libraries in this study had Jurkat cell RNA spiked in.

The V and J genes are TRBV24-1 and TRBJ2-2; unclear D gene. CDR3 length: 14 residues. The V end lost 3 bases, the J end lost 6 bases, and 10 bases lay between the germline ends. Germline lookup yields CDR1 KGHDR and CDR2 SFDVKD. The CDR3 region has the DNA TGTGCCACCAGTGATGGAAACGTCCCCGGGGAGCTGTTTTTT. Its translation: CATSDGNVPGELFF.

This clonotype has at least ten counts. The genes are TRBV30 and TRBJ1-1; D not resolved. V was trimmed by 5 bases and J by 1 base, leaving 11 bases between them. Germline values: CDR1 GTSNPN, CDR2 SVGIG (reference sequence). This CDR3 has 13 amino acids. DNA of the CDR3: TGTGCCTGGCAAACCACAAGGAACACTGAAGCTTTCTTT. Amino acid sequence: CAWQTTRNTEAFF. Looking up the rest from reference TRBV30 and TRBJ1-1 gives the full variable domain: SQTIHQWPATLVQPVGSPLSLECTVEGTSNPNLYWYRQAAGRGLQLLFYSVGIGQISSEVPQNLSASRPQDRQFILSSKKLLLSDSGFYLCAWQTTRNTEAFFGQGTRLTVV.